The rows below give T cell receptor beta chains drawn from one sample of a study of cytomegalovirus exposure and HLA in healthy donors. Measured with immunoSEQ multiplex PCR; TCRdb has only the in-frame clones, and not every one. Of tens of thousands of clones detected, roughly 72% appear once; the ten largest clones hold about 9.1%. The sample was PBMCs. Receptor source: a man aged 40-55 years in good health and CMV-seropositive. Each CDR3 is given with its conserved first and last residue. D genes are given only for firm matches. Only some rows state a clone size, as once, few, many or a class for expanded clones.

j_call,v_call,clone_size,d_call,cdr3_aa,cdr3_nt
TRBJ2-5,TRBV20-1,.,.,CSALEETQYF,TGCAGTGCCCTTGAAGAGACCCAGTACTTC
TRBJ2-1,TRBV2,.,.,CASGGERSSYNEQFF,TGTGCCAGCGGAGGTGAACGGAGCTCCTACAATGAGCAGTTCTTC
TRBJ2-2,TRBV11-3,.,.,CASSLAANTGELFF,TGTGCCAGCAGCTTAGCTGCGAACACCGGGGAGCTGTTTTTT
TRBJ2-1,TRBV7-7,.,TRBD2,CASSLERGMGNEQFF,TGTGCCAGCAGCTTAGAGCGGGGCATGGGGAATGAGCAGTTCTTC
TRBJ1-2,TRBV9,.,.,CASSARNYGYTF,TGTGCCAGCAGCGCCCGTAACTATGGCTACACCTTC
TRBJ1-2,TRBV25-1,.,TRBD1,CASAPETGKNYGYTF,TGTGCCAGCGCACCGGAGACAGGGAAAAACTATGGCTACACCTTC
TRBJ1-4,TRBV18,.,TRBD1,CASSLGTAEEKLFF,TGTGCCAGCTCACTCGGGACAGCGGAAGAAAAACTGTTTTTT
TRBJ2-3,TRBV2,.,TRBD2,CASSLLGGDGGTDTQYF,TGTGCCAGCAGCCTCCTTGGGGGGGACGGTGGCACAGATACGCAGTATTTT
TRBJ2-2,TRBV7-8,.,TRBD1,CASSLSKHVQGQTGELFF,TGTGCCAGCAGCTTGTCCAAACATGTACAGGGGCAGACCGGGGAGCTGTTTTTT
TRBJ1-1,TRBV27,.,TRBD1,CASTPPGGNTEAFF,TGTGCCAGCACTCCCCCAGGGGGGAACACTGAAGCTTTCTTT
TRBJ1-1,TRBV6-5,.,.,CASSYPGLNTEAFF,TGTGCCAGCAGTTATCCAGGGCTGAACACTGAAGCTTTCTTT
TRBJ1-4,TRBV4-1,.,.,CASSQDPPGRSNEKLFF,TGCGCCAGCAGCCAAGATCCCCCGGGGAGGAGTAATGAAAAACTGTTTTTT
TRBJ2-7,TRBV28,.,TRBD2,CASTPGAGRFQQYF,TGTGCCAGCACTCCTGGAGCGGGACGGTTTCAGCAGTACTTC
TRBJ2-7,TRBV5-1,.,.,CASSLKTGYEQYF,TGCGCCAGCAGCTTGAAGACTGGATACGAGCAGTACTTC
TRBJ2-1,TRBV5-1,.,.,CASSLFERDNEQFF,TGCGCCAGCAGCTTGTTCGAGAGGGACAATGAGCAGTTCTTC
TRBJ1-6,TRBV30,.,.,CAWSSSPESPLHF,TGTGCCTGGAGTTCTTCCCCGGAGTCACCCCTCCACTTT
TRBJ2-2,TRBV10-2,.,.,CASTPSWAENTGELFF,TGCGCCAGCACTCCTTCCTGGGCTGAGAACACCGGGGAGCTGTTTTTT
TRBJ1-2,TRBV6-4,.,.,CASSETGRHGYTF,TGTGCCAGCAGTGAGACAGGAAGACATGGCTACACCTTC
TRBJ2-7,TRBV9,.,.,CASSVDGAYEQYF,TGTGCCAGCAGCGTAGACGGAGCCTACGAGCAGTACTTC
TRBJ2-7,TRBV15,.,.,CATSRDPGTYEQYF,TGTGCCACCAGCAGAGATCCGGGGACCTACGAGCAGTACTTC
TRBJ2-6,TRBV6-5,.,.,CASRQGLTGANVLTF,TGTGCCAGCAGACAGGGTCTCACTGGGGCCAACGTCCTGACTTTC
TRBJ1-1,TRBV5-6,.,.,CASSSRYEGTEAFF,TGTGCCAGCAGCAGCAGATACGAGGGCACTGAAGCTTTCTTT
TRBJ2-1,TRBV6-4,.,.,CASSDPPLTGDYNEQFF,TGTGCCAGCAGTGACCCCCCGTTAACAGGTGACTACAATGAGCAGTTCTTC
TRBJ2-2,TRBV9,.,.,CASSPQTGYTGELFF,TGTGCCAGCAGCCCCCAGACAGGCTACACCGGGGAGCTGTTTTTT
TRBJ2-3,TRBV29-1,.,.,CSVEASTDTQYF,TGCAGCGTTGAGGCCAGCACAGATACGCAGTATTTT
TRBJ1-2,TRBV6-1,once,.,CASIPGGGYGYTF,TGTGCCAGCATACCGGGGGGCGGCTATGGCTACACCTTC
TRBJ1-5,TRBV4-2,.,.,CASSQDPEGDGQPQHF,TGTGCCAGCAGCCAAGATCCAGAGGGAGACGGACAGCCCCAGCATTTT
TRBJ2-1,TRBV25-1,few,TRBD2,CASSDPGEGLSYNEQFF,TGTGCCAGCAGCGACCCCGGGGAGGGCCTCTCCTACAATGAGCAGTTCTTC
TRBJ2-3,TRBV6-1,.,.,CASSALAPSTDTQYF,TGTGCCAGCAGTGCTCTAGCGCCGAGCACAGATACGCAGTATTTT
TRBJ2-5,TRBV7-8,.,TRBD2,CASSLAYLVTSTEETQYF,TGTGCCAGCAGCTTGGCCTACCTGGTGACTAGCACTGAAGAGACCCAGTACTTC
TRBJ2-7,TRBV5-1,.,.,CASSLGVSNSYEQYF,TGCGCCAGCAGCTTGGGAGTTTCAAACTCCTACGAGCAGTACTTC
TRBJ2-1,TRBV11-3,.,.,CASSLTYDNEQFF,TGTGCCAGCAGCTTAACCTACGACAATGAGCAGTTCTTC
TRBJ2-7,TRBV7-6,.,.,CASSLAGEKQYF,TGTGCCAGCAGCTTAGCAGGAGAGAAGCAGTACTTC
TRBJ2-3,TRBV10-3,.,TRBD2,CAISDTSGFTDTQYF,TGTGCCATCAGTGATACTAGCGGGTTCACAGATACGCAGTATTTT
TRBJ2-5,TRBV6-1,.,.,CASSEGRGGLETQYF,TGTGCCAGCAGTGAAGGCAGGGGTGGTCTAGAGACCCAGTACTTC
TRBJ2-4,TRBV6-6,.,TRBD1,CASSDRGQNIQYF,TGTGCCAGCAGCGACAGGGGACAAAACATTCAGTACTTC